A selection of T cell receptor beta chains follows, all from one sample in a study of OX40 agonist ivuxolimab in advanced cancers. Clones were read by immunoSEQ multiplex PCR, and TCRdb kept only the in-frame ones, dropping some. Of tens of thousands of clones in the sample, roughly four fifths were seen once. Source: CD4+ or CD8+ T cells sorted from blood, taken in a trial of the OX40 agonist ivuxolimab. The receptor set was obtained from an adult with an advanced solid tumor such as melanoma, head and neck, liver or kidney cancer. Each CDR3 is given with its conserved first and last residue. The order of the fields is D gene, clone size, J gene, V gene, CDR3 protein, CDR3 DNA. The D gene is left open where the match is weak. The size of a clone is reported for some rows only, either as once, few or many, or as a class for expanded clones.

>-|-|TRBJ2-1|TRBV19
CASKLGRSPYNEQFF
TGTGCCAGTAAGTTAGGCCGGAGTCCTTACAATGAGCAGTTCTTC
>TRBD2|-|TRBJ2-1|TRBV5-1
CASSPGGWNNEQFF
TGCGCCAGCAGCCCCGGGGGGTGGAACAATGAGCAGTTCTTC
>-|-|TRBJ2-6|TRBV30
CAWSVRGSGANVLTF
TGTGCCTGGAGTGTACGAGGCTCTGGGGCCAACGTCCTGACTTTC
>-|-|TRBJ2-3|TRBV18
CASSPPIGSALDTQYF
TGTGCCAGCTCACCACCCATCGGGTCCGCCCTGGATACGCAGTATTTT
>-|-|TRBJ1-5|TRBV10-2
CASRDFSNQPQHF
TGCGCCAGCAGGGACTTTAGCAATCAGCCCCAGCATTTT
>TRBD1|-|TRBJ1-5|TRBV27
CASSLKLDSGGQGGGNQPQHF
TGTGCCAGCAGTTTAAAGCTGGACTCCGGTGGACAGGGGGGGGGCAATCAGCCCCAGCATTTT
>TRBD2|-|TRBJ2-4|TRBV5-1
CASSLAYLAGDLAKNIQYF
TGCGCCAGCAGCTTGGCCTATCTAGCGGGTGATCTAGCCAAAAACATTCAGTACTTC
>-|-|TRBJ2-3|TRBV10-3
CAISDTHGTQYF
TGTGCCATCAGTGACACACACGGTACGCAGTATTTT
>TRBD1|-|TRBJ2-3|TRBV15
CATSRARTGGTDTQYF
TGTGCCACCAGCAGGGCGCGGACAGGCGGCACAGATACGCAGTATTTT
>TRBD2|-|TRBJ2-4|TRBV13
CASSEAGSKNIQYF
TGTGCCAGCAGCGAAGCGGGATCTAAAAACATTCAGTACTTC
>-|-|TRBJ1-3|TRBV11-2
CASSFLSGNTIYF
TGTGCCAGCAGCTTTCTTTCTGGAAACACCATATATTTT
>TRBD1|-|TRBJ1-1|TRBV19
CATRTGENTEAFF
TGTGCCACACGAACAGGGGAAAACACTGAAGCTTTCTTT
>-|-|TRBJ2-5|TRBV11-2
CASSRTGLQETQYF
TGTGCCAGCAGCCGTACAGGATTACAAGAGACCCAGTACTTC
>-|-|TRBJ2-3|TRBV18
CASSPVGGTTDTQYF
TGTGCCAGCTCACCGGTGGGGGGAACCACAGATACGCAGTATTTT
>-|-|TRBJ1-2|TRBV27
CASSFGGPVHYGYTF
TGTGCCAGCAGTTTCGGAGGGCCTGTGCACTATGGCTACACCTTC
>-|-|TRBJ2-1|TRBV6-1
CASSEAPATDYNEQFF
TGTGCCAGCAGTGAAGCCCCCGCGACAGATTACAATGAGCAGTTCTTC
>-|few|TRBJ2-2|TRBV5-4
CASGRNRDNTGELFF
TGTGCCAGCGGGAGGAACAGGGATAACACCGGGGAGCTGTTTTTT
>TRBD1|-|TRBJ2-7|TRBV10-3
CAISDRRQGSSYEQYF
TGTGCCATCAGTGACCGACGACAGGGTAGCTCCTACGAGCAGTACTTC
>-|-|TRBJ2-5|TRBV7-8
CASSQSDIQETQYF
TGTGCCAGCAGCCAATCGGACATCCAAGAGACCCAGTACTTC
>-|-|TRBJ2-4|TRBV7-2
CASSPGTWRGQGNIQYF
TGTGCCAGCAGCCCGGGGACATGGCGGGGCCAGGGAAACATTCAGTACTTC
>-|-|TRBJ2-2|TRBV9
CASSTHRDPKLFF
TGTGCCAGCAGCACCCACCGGGACCCGAAACTGTTTTTT
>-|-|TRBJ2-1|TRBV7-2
CASSLANEQFF
TGTGCCAGCAGCTTAGCCAATGAGCAGTTCTTC
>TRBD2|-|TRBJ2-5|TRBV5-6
CASSLVTSGSRGRETQYF
TGTGCCAGCAGCTTGGTGACTAGCGGGAGTCGTGGGCGGGAGACCCAGTACTTC
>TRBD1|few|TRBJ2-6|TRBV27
CASSYKGQGTSGANVLTF
TGTGCCAGCAGTTACAAGGGACAGGGAACCTCTGGGGCCAACGTCCTGACTTTC
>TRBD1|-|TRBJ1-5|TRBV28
CASQTRTGDQPQHF
TGTGCCAGCCAGACCCGGACAGGGGATCAGCCCCAGCATTTT
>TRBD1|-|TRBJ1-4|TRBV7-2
CASSLGDREYEKLFF
TGTGCCAGCAGCTTAGGGGACAGGGAATATGAAAAACTGTTTTTT
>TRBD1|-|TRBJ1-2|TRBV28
CASSNDRAYGYTF
TGTGCCAGCAGTAATGACAGGGCCTATGGCTACACCTTC
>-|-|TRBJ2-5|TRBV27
CASSLSGYIQETQYF
TGTGCCAGCAGTTTATCGGGCTACATCCAAGAGACCCAGTACTTC
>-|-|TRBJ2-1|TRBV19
CASSTGRTALLNEQFF
TGTGCCAGTAGTACAGGCCGGACCGCTCTTTTGAATGAGCAGTTCTTC
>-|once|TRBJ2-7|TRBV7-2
CASSPGPAYEQYF
TGTGCCAGCAGCCCAGGACCCGCCTACGAGCAGTACTTC
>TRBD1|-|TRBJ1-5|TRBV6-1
CASSGQGTQPQHF
TGTGCCAGCAGTGGACAGGGCACTCAGCCCCAGCATTTT
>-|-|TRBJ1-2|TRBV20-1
CSATGRYGYTF
TGCAGTGCAACAGGGAGGTATGGCTACACCTTC
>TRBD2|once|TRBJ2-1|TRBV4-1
CASSRGLAGGPNEQFF
TGCGCCAGCAGCCGAGGACTAGCGGGAGGGCCCAATGAGCAGTTCTTC
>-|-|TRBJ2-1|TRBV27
CASSLPSGYGRNEQFF
TGTGCCAGCAGTTTACCCTCGGGTTACGGGAGAAATGAGCAGTTCTTC
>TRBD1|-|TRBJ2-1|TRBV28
CASTGTGGMFF
TGTGCCAGCACCGGGACAGGGGGCATGTTCTTC
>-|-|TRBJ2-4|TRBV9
CASSVSERHIQYF
TGTGCCAGCAGCGTAAGCGAGAGACACATTCAGTACTTC
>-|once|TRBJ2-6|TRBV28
CASSSGANVLTF
TGTGCCAGCAGTTCCGGGGCCAACGTCCTGACTTTC
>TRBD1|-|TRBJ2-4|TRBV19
CASSIMGQPQNIQYF
TGTGCCAGTAGTATTATGGGACAGCCCCAAAACATTCAGTACTTC